This TCR beta chain was recovered during a study of neurological immune-mediated disorders. Study findings and constraints: The study found no CDR3 amino acid sequences shared by expanded clones across subjects, suggesting private repertoires in all groups. Multiple sclerosis, the disease with the least TCR clonal expansion, fell below healthy controls, whereas HTLV-1-associated myelopathy showed the most.

PBMCs stored at -80 C, numbering 2 million, were the origin of the unsorted libraries. The V gene lost 5 bases and the J gene lost 2 bases, with 8 bases spanning the gap. The CDR3 length is 12 residues. Germline V gene sequence: CDR1 SQVTM, CDR2 ANQGSEA. cDNA was made by 5'RACE with 10-nucleotide random UMIs. Using its own MiXCR run on the 5' RACE reads, TCRdb lists one record per CDR3 protein. The data contain about 24,000 distinct CDR3 sequences, roughly 13% of them singletons. At least ten counts were recorded for this clonotype. No antigen is known for it. V usage is TRBV29-1 and J usage is TRBJ2-3; TRBD1 or TRBD2 may be the D gene (5 bases each). The sequence derives from a woman aged 40 to 50 with HTLV-1-associated myelopathy (HAM/TSP). Sequenced input: PBMCs. The CDR3 protein is CSVRDHTDTQYF. In nucleotides, the CDR3 is TGCAGCGTTAGGGACCACACAGATACGCAGTATTTT.